Shown below are 5 T cell receptor beta chains from a single sample sequenced in a study of cytomegalovirus exposure and HLA in healthy donors. The PCR contained 60 Vbeta and 13 Jbeta primers. Only in-frame clones appear in the TCRdb table, and some are missing; sequencing was by immunoSEQ multiplex PCR. Here the sample table reports roughly 220,000 clones. Sequences were obtained from PBMCs. All receptors come from a girl aged 2-10 years in good health and CMV-seropositive.

V gene TRBV27 combines with J gene TRBJ2-7, with D possibly TRBD2 on 6 matching bases. In germline, CDR1 is MNHEY, CDR2 SMNVEV (reference sequence). The CDR3 extends over 15 amino acids. V lost 1 base, J lost 2 bases, and 12 bases lay in between. DNA for the CDR3: TGTGCCAGCAGTTTATGGGGACGGACTACCTACGAGCAGTACTTC. Its translation: CASSLWGRTTYEQYF.

The chain links TRBV7-8 to TRBJ2-4; 11 nucleotides align to TRBD2. The J segment lost 3 bases and the V segment lost 1 base, leaving 5 bases of the junction unmatched. Germline V gene lookup returns CDR1 SGHVS and CDR2 FQNEAQ. The CDR3 has 17 residues. This chain's CDR3 is CASSLELAGVGKNIQYF. The DNA of the CDR3 is TGTGCCAGCAGCTTAGAACTAGCGGGAGTGGGCAAAAACATTCAGTACTTC. The whole variable domain, remainder taken from reference TRBV7-8 and TRBJ2-4, is GAGVSQSPRYKVAKRGQDVALRCDPISGHVSLFWYQQALGQGPEFLTYFQNEAQLDKSGLPSDRFFAERPEGSVSTLKIQRTQQEDSAVYLCASSLELAGVGKNIQYFGAGTRLSVL.

The V call is TRBV5-1, the J call TRBJ2-7; 11 bases map to TRBD1. The J segment lost 2 bases and the V segment lost 2 bases, leaving 3 bases of the junction unmatched. Germline V lookup: CDR1 SGHRS, CDR2 YFSETQ. The CDR3 spans 15 residues. Here the CDR3 DNA reads TGCGCCAGCAGCTTATCGGGACAGGGGGCCTACGAGCAGTACTTC. Its protein is CASSLSGQGAYEQYF.

The chain uses TRBV10-3 and TRBJ1-6; TRBD1 is a possible D gene (5 bases). Trimming stripped 3 bases from V and 0 bases from J, with 9 bases between. Germline V lookup: CDR1 ENHRY, CDR2 SYGVKD. CDR3 length: 16 amino acids. CDR3 sequence (DNA): TGTGCCATCAGTGATGGGGCGAGCTCCTATAATTCACCCCTCCACTTT. Protein product: CAISDGASSYNSPLHF.

This sequence joins TRBV2 and TRBJ1-3; D is unresolved. The germline gives CDR1 SNHLY, CDR2 FYNNEI. Trimming took 5 bases from V and 3 from J, leaving 20 bases between them. This CDR3 comprises 17 residues. CDR3 nucleotides: TGTGCCAGCAGTCACCCTCCGGGAACGACACTTGGAAACACCATATATTTT. Residues: CASSHPPGTTLGNTIYF.